The 19 T cell receptor beta chains below come from one sample, sequenced in a study of cytomegalovirus exposure and HLA in healthy donors. PCR used 60 Vbeta primers and 13 Jbeta primers. TCRdb keeps only in-frame clones here, not all; method: immunoSEQ multiplex PCR. The sample records around 100,000 clones, around 75% being singletons. Sequencing was performed on PBMCs. The receptors stem from a woman under 30 in good health and CMV-seropositive.

The chain is built from TRBV5-1 and TRBJ1-2; D call uncertain. The CDR3 sequence is 14 residues long. CDR1 is SGHRS and CDR2 is YFSETQ in the germline V gene. The ends were cut back, 0 bases at V and 4 bases at J, with 10 bases in the middle. The CDR3 sequence: CASSLEGSLYGYTF. The CDR3 DNA is TGCGCCAGCAGCTTGGAAGGGAGTCTCTATGGCTACACCTTC.

The CDR3 loop is CAWSLSTEAFF. The CDR3 DNA sequence: TGTGCCTGGAGTCTTAGCACTGAAGCTTTCTTT. V and J are TRBV30 and TRBJ1-1, with no clear D. Germline V CDR1 and CDR2: GTSNPN, SVGIG (reference sequence). Trimming shortened V by 2 bases and J by 4 bases, and 5 bases separated the two germline ends. The CDR3 is 11 amino acids.

In its sample, this clone was seen a few times. This chain connects TRBV7-8 to TRBJ1-1, with D tentatively TRBD1 (6 bases). The CDR3 length is 14 residues. Germline CDR1 SGHVS, CDR2 FQNEAQ. Deletions cut 4 bases from V and 7 bases from J, with 16 bases between. CDR3 protein: CASSWTRGSVEAFF. The CDR3 coding sequence is TGTGCCAGCAGCTGGACCAGGGGCTCCGTTGAAGCTTTCTTT.

The chain joins TRBV19 to TRBJ2-7; TRBD2 might be the D (6 bases). V dropped 5 bases and J dropped 2 bases, with 16 bases sitting between them. Germline assignment: CDR1 LNHDA and CDR2 SQIVND (reference sequence). The CDR3 totals 15 residues. The CDR3 nucleotides are TGTGCCAGTAGTTCATTGGGAGGAGGGCCCTACGAGCAGTACTTC. This translates into CASSSLGGGPYEQYF.

The chain couples TRBV7-6 to TRBJ2-5; no firm D call. The CDR3 has 14 residues. V lost 5 bases to trimming and J lost 2 bases, with 12 bases between them. From germline, CDR1 is SGHVS and CDR2 FNYEAQ. For the CDR3, the DNA is TGTGCCAGCAGCCCCCGCAGTAAGCAAGAGACCCAGTACTTC. Residues: CASSPRSKQETQYF. The variable domain in full, with the rest retrieved from reference TRBV7-6 and TRBJ2-5, is GAGVSQSPRYKVTKRGQDVALRCDPISGHVSLYWYRQALGQGPEFLTYFNYEAQQDKSGLPNDRFSAERPEGSISTLTIQRTEQRDSAMYRCASSPRSKQETQYFGPGTRLLVL.

J is TRBJ2-3 and V is TRBV7-2; D not certain. The ends were cut back, 3 bases at V and 2 bases at J, with 3 bases in the middle. Germline V gene lookup returns CDR1 SGHTA and CDR2 FQGNSA. This CDR3 has 12 amino acids. DNA for the CDR3: TGTGCCAGCAGCTTCCTCACAGATACGCAGTATTTT. Translation: CASSFLTDTQYF. Looking up the rest from reference TRBV7-2 and TRBJ2-3 gives the full variable domain: GAGVSQSPSNKVTEKGKDVELRCDPISGHTALYWYRQSLGQGLEFLIYFQGNSAPDKSGLPSDRFSAERTGGSVSTLTIQRTQQEDSAVYLCASSFLTDTQYFGPGTRLTVL.

This clone has a single count. V usage is TRBV27 and J usage is TRBJ2-5; the match to TRBD1 covers 8 bases. Trimming took 5 bases from V and 2 from J; bases not matched to a gene: 4. CDR1 and CDR2 from the germline V gene are MNHEY and SMNVEV (reference sequence). The CDR3 loop spans 14 amino acids. CDR3 coding DNA: TGTGCCAGCAGTCCGGACAGGGCTCAAGAGACCCAGTACTTC. It specifies CASSPDRAQETQYF.

The chain recombines TRBV7-2 with TRBJ1-2; weak D call: TRBD1 (5 bases). Deletions cut 0 bases from V and 2 bases from J, with 16 bases between. CDR3 length: 17 residues. Germline V gene lookup returns CDR1 SGHTA and CDR2 FQGNSA. The CDR3 reads CASSLALTPGDNYGYTF. CDR3 DNA: TGTGCCAGCAGCTTAGCCCTGACTCCGGGGGACAACTATGGCTACACCTTC.

On this clone itself: Distinct nucleotide sequences in the sample also encode this CDR3. The chain carries TRBV6-6 and TRBJ2-7, with 10 bases lining up with TRBD1. This CDR3 has 15 amino acids. Germline CDR1 MNHNY, CDR2 SVGAGI (reference sequence). Trimming at V came to 7 bases and at J to 7 bases, leaving 13 bases not matched to a gene. This chain's CDR3 is CASTKGQGKNYEQYF. The DNA for the CDR3 is TGTGCCAGCACCAAGGGACAGGGGAAAAACTATGAGCAGTACTTC.

The chain has TRBV9 and TRBJ2-3; no clear D gene. Germline loops: CDR1 SGDLS, CDR2 YYNGEE. This CDR3 comprises 15 residues. Trimming stripped 0 bases from V and 6 bases from J, with 14 bases between. The CDR3: CASSVAAGTQDTQYF. In DNA form, the CDR3 reads TGTGCCAGCAGCGTAGCGGCAGGCACTCAGGATACGCAGTATTTT. The variable domain in full, completed from reference TRBV9 and TRBJ2-3, reads DSGVTQTPKHLITATGQRVTLRCSPRSGDLSVYWYQQSLDQGLQFLIQYYNGEERAKGNILERFSAQQFPDLHSELNLSSLELGDSALYFCASSVAAGTQDTQYFGPGTRLTVL.

The rearrangement joins TRBV7-9 to TRBJ2-3; TRBD1 matches at 7 bases. Trimming cost V 6 bases and J 3 bases; bases outside gene matches: 9. Germline CDR1 reads SEHNR; CDR2 reads FQNEAQ (reference sequence). The CDR3 totals 15 residues. CDR3 protein: CASRNTGVGTDTQYF. The CDR3, as DNA: TGTGCCAGCAGGAACACAGGGGTTGGGACAGATACGCAGTATTTT.

The rearrangement uses TRBV2 and TRBJ2-3, with D possibly TRBD1 on 8 matching bases. CDR1 and CDR2 (germline): SNHLY, FYNNEI. V lost 6 bases and J lost 3, with 28 bases in between. This CDR3 contains 19 residues. CDR3 loop: CASSSPGQAEAGVTDTQYF. The CDR3 DNA is TGTGCCAGCAGCTCTCCGGGACAGGCAGAGGCGGGAGTAACAGATACGCAGTATTTT. The full variable domain, with the rest looked up from reference TRBV2 and TRBJ2-3, is EPEVTQTPSHQVTQMGQEVILRCVPISNHLYFYWYRQILGQKVEFLVSFYNNEISEKSEIFDDQFSVERPDGSNFTLKIRSTKLEDSAMYFCASSSPGQAEAGVTDTQYFGPGTRLTVL.

This clone has just a few counts. The rearrangement links TRBV4-1 to TRBJ2-1, with D perhaps TRBD1 (6 bases). Germline lookup yields CDR1 MGHRA and CDR2 YSYEKL. The V and J ends lost 4 bases and 3 bases respectively, with 10 bases between them. There are 14 residues in the CDR3. CDR3 DNA sequence: TGCGCCAGCAGCCCCAGGGGAGACTACAATGAGCAGTTCTTC. Its protein is CASSPRGDYNEQFF.

This clone has just one count. The genes are TRBV6-5 and TRBJ2-7, with 11 bases fitting TRBD1. This CDR3 is 14 amino acids long. With V trimmed by 4 bases and J by 3 bases, 2 bases remained unmatched. The V gene's germline CDR1 is MNHEY and CDR2 SVGAGI. The CDR3, as DNA: TGTGCCAGCAGTTGGGGGACAGGGGGCTACGAGCAGTACTTC. Translation gives CASSWGTGGYEQYF.

CDR3 nucleotide sequence: TGTGCCAGTAGTACCGGGACAGGGAACACTGAAGCTTTCTTT. This gives the protein CASSTGTGNTEAFF. This chain connects TRBV19 to TRBJ1-1, with 8 bases that match TRBD1. V lost 4 bases, J lost 1 base, and 2 bases stayed unmatched. CDR3 length: 14 residues. The V gene's germline CDR1 is LNHDA and CDR2 SQIVND (reference sequence).

V gene TRBV25-1 combines with J gene TRBJ2-5, with D hard to call. Germline-derived CDR1 and CDR2 are MGHDK and SYGVNS. CDR3 length equals 12 residues. V was clipped by 3 bases and J by 3 bases, with 5 bases between them. In DNA, the CDR3 is TGTGCCAGCAGTGACCACAAAGAGACCCAGTACTTC. Residues: CASSDHKETQYF. Variable domain in full (rest from reference TRBV25-1 and TRBJ2-5): EADIYQTPRYLVIGTGKKITLECSQTMGHDKMYWYQQDPGMELHLIHYSYGVNSTEKGDLSSESTVSRIRTEHFPLTLESARPSHTSQYLCASSDHKETQYFGPGTRLLVL.

The chain carries TRBV6-5 and TRBJ2-1; possibly TRBD2 for D (6 bases). Trimming cost V 11 bases and J 2 bases, with 19 bases left between them. The CDR3 sequence is 15 residues long. CDR1 MNHEY and CDR2 SVGAGI come from the germline V gene. In DNA, the CDR3 is TGTGCCCCCCCCTCGGGACTGTACCCCTACAATGAGCAGTTCTTC. This sequence encodes CAPPSGLYPYNEQFF.

This clone has a single count. The rearrangement joins TRBV6-5 to TRBJ1-2; 10 nucleotides agree with TRBD1. The CDR3 loop spans 15 amino acids. Germline lookup yields CDR1 MNHEY and CDR2 SVGAGI. The J segment lost 2 bases and the V segment lost 7 bases, leaving 7 bases of the junction unmatched. This CDR3 is CASTNRGQGNYGYTF. CDR3 bases: TGTGCCAGCACCAACCGGGGACAGGGGAACTATGGCTACACCTTC.

The J gene is TRBJ2-4, the V gene TRBV7-2, with TRBD1 identical over 10 bases. CDR1 is SGHTA, CDR2 FQGNSA, per germline. The ends lost 3 bases at V and 3 bases at J; junction bases unmatched: 8. The CDR3 has 17 residues. As DNA, the CDR3 is TGTGCCAGCAGCTTCCGCCCCGGGACAGGGGTCAAAAACATTCAGTACTTC. This gives the protein CASSFRPGTGVKNIQYF.